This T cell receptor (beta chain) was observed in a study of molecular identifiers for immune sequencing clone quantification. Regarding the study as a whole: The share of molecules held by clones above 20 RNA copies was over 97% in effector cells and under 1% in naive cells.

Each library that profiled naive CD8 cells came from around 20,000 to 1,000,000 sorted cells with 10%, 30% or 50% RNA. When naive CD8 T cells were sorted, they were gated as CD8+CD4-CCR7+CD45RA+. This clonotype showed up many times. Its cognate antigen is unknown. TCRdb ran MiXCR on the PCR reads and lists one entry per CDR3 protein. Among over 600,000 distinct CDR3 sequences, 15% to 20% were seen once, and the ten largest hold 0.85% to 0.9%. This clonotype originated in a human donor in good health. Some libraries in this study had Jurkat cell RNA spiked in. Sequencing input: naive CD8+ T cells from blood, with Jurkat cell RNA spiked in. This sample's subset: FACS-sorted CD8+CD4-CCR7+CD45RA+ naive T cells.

This chain's CDR3 is CASSLPDRGLSDTQYF. DNA of the CDR3: TGTGCCAGCAGCCTCCCGGACAGGGGGCTCTCAGATACGCAGTATTTT. This chain connects TRBV11-2 to TRBJ2-3; 11 bases match TRBD1. Germline V gene sequence: CDR1 SGHAT, CDR2 FQNNGV. V gave up 5 bases and J gave up 4 bases; unmatched junction bases: 8. This CDR3 has 16 amino acids.